This T cell receptor (beta chain) appears in the sequencing data of a study of tumor and adjacent non-tumor tissue in lung cancer. Study findings and constraints: Top 100 clones took a larger repertoire share in normal lung.

CDR1 and CDR2 from the germline V gene are MNHNS and SASEGT. CDR3 length: 14 amino acids. To note about this clonotype: Its antigen is not identified. At one boundary the junction diverges from the germline segment, which might be a read error.

TCRbeta libraries were built with three rounds of nested PCR, modified from ARM-PCR. MiXCR, run by TCRdb on the multiplex PCR reads, gives a single entry per CDR3 protein. The sample holds 75,000 to 90,000 distinct CDR3 sequences; around 80% are singletons and the top ten take 21%. No cell sorting was done before RNA was extracted from the tissue. Distant lung tissue was collected more than 3 cm away from the tumor edge. Donors were chemotherapy-naive, newly diagnosed lung cancer surgical patients in China, August–late 2014. This receptor was identified in a woman aged 45 to 65 with non-small cell lung cancer. The chain joins TRBV6-1 to TRBJ1-6; D ambiguous. Material for sequencing was distant non-tumor lung tissue. CDR3 residues: CASSEETWESPLHF. In nucleotides, the CDR3 is TGTGCTAGCAGTGAAGAGACATGGGAATCACCCCTCCACTTT.